The T cell receptor (beta chain) under discussion was sequenced for a study of cytomegalovirus exposure and HLA in healthy donors. Across the whole study: An early release of data contained 80 million to 85 million unique TCRs, which came from HLA-typed donors. Study-wide points: Specificity of three CMV-associated chains for CMV antigens was verified in vitro. In a later analysis, TCR beta V- and J-gene trimming showed a link to a missense DCLRE1C variant. Some TCR beta chains (approximately 180 of them) were listed as cytomegalovirus-associated.

This clone was recorded at least ten times. What it recognizes is unknown. 13 Jbeta primers and 60 Vbeta primers were used for the PCR. Here immunoSEQ multiplex PCR was the method, and the copy in TCRdb shows in-frame clones only, minus some. Among about 190,000 clones listed, roughly 81% were seen once. This CDR3 has 13 amino acids. V was cut by 8 bases and J by 3 bases, with 12 bases left in between. CDR1 is MNHNS and CDR2 is SASEGT in the germline V gene. This receptor was identified in a woman under 40 in good health and CMV-seropositive. Material: PBMCs. The rearrangement links TRBV6-1 to TRBJ2-3; TRBD2 might be the D (6 bases). Written as DNA, the CDR3 is TGTGCCAGCTCTCCTAGCGAGACAGATACGCAGTATTTT. Residues: CASSPSETDTQYF.